This T cell receptor (beta chain) is drawn from a study of vaccination effects on CD4 cells after COVID-19 (dated by TCRdb to between 2021 and 2024). At the level of the whole study: Two doses of either the BNT162b2 or the mRNA-1273 mRNA SARS-CoV-2 vaccine were administered to participants. The study compared SARS-CoV-2 spike-specific CD4+ TCR repertoires before and after mRNA vaccination in COVID-19 convalescent patients and infection-naive vaccine recipients. Cultures from other donors in the study were sequenced using the Oncomine TCR Beta short-read assay on an Illumina iSeq 100. The full study included ten to eleven COVID-19 convalescent patients and several SARS-CoV-2-naive healthy vaccine recipients.

Findings and caveats that apply to the study as a whole: Only a small number of convalescent patients were included, and no early post-infection timepoints were available, which limited the study. Clones induced by infection and clones induced by vaccination both contracted markedly at late timepoints after vaccination, which fits with T cell responses waning over time. In healthy vaccine recipients, vaccine-induced clones were almost all SARS-CoV-2 mono-reactive, with only 1 of 255 being cross-reactive with common cold coronaviruses.

This clone has only a few counts. Its antigen specificity is not known. No much larger clonotype is one base removed from it; base qualities were not supplied. In the ViraFEST assay, PBMC were stimulated with viral peptide pools, and antigen-specific CD4+ T cell clonotypes were then identified by expansion using TCR sequencing. After approximately 11 days of culture, CD4+ T cells were isolated with the EasySep CD4+ T cell isolation kit. None of the healthy vaccine recipients had a prior SARS-CoV-2 infection, which was confirmed by nucleocapsid antibody tests that came back negative both before and after vaccination. A few million PBMC per well were cultured with around 10 ug/ml peptides in IMDM containing 5% human AB serum, approximately 10 IU/ml IL-2 and gentamicin. On days 3 and 7, half of the culture medium was replaced with fresh IL-2-containing medium. Each peptide stimulation condition was cultured in triplicate wells unless otherwise noted. Using Ficoll-Paque Plus gradient centrifugation, PBMC were separated from whole blood and then either used fresh or cryopreserved at -140C. The overlapping peptide pools covered the spike proteins of SARS-CoV-2 and of the common cold coronaviruses HCoV-NL63, HCoV-OC43 and HCoV-229E. Genomic DNA was extracted from cultured CD4+ T cells with the QIAamp micro DNA kit.

The germline V gene specifies KGHDR as CDR1 and SFDVKD as CDR2. Trimming takes 1 base from V and 2 bases from J, and the germline ends sit 16 bases apart. The CDR3, from cysteine to phenylalanine, totals 18 residues. Just CDR3 DNA is preserved here, 54 bases in frame from base 1. Library generation was performed with the immunoSEQ multiplex PCR assay. DNA from the CD4+ T cells that had been cultured and isolated underwent TCR beta CDR3 sequencing. Per the source publication's procedure: Non-productive TCR sequences were removed, reads were trimmed to the CDR3 region, and CDR3s of at least 7 amino acids were retained. Antigen-specific clonotypes were identified with the MANAFEST web app by comparing expansion in peptide wells against reference cultures. For clones to be considered positive, expansion at FDR<0.05 versus reference and all other wells, an odds ratio above 5, and a frequency above 0.1% in two replicate wells were required. A clonotype was called cross-reactive if it was significantly expanded both in SARS-CoV-2 spike wells and in at least one common cold coronavirus spike condition. Levenshtein distance calculated with the stringdist R package was used to assess CDR3 similarity, and unrooted trees were constructed with ape in R 3.6.1. TCRdb limited this immuneACCESS table to in-frame rearrangements with V and J called. A share of clones is missing; checked studies link under half to unresolved V genes, and the rest is unexplained. The V and J calls and clone size were taken over from that table, and D and trimming were inferred from the DNA. Here the sample has about 23,000 clones; 70% to 75% occur a single time. In total, the top ten clones hold 5% of the sample.

The starting material was CD4+ T cells from PBMCs cultured with SARS-CoV-2 spike peptides, obtained before COVID-19 vaccination. Taken with the paper, the label for cell subset or site translates to: SARS-CoV-2 spike overlapping peptide pool stimulation. Rearrangement joined TRBV24-1 to TRBJ2-2; matching of 6 bases hints at TRBD2 as the D gene. This sequence was found in a human donor who received a COVID-19 vaccine. Here the CDR3 is given as CATSDFRGRPDNTGELFF. The DNA sequence is given as TGTGCCACCAGTGATTTTCGTGGGAGGCCCGATAACACCGGGGAGCTGTTTTTT.